The next 28 T cell receptor beta chains were all read from a single sample in a study of cytomegalovirus exposure and HLA in healthy donors. PCR primers comprised 60 Vbeta and 13 Jbeta primers. Clones were read by immunoSEQ multiplex PCR, and TCRdb kept only the in-frame ones, dropping some. The data show about 130,000 clones, roughly 78% seen once. Sequenced: PBMCs. Receptors originate from a man under 40 in good health and CMV-seropositive.

DNA for the CDR3: TGTGCCAGCCGCAGGGCTGGGGCCAACGTCCTGACTTTC. Protein: CASRRAGANVLTF. This chain joins TRBV14 and TRBJ2-6; tentatively, D is TRBD1 (5 bases). This CDR3 has 13 residues. CDR1 is SGHDN, CDR2 FVKESK, per germline. V was trimmed by 8 bases and J by 2 bases, leaving 7 bases between them.

The rearrangement links TRBV4-1 to TRBJ2-5, with D tentatively TRBD2 (6 bases). Germline CDR1 MGHRA, CDR2 YSYEKL. V was shortened by 4 bases and J by 1 base, with 13 bases between the two germline ends. This CDR3 is built from 15 residues. CDR3 region: CASSPLPSAQETQYF. The CDR3 DNA reads as TGCGCCAGCAGCCCACTCCCTAGCGCCCAAGAGACCCAGTACTTC.

The rearrangement uses TRBV29-1 and TRBJ1-5; 8 nucleotides align to TRBD1. The CDR3 extends over 19 amino acids. The germline CDR1 and CDR2 sequences are SQVTM and ANQGSEA. The V and J ends lost 0 bases and 2 bases, in that order; junction bases with no gene match: 15. CDR3 DNA sequence: TGCAGCGTTGAAGAATCGACAGGGGTAAAGCTTACCGGCAATCAGCCCCAGCATTTT. Translation: CSVEESTGVKLTGNQPQHF.

The J gene is TRBJ1-1, the V gene TRBV4-1; 7 bases map to TRBD1. CDR1 is MGHRA, CDR2 YSYEKL, per germline. This CDR3 comprises 13 residues. The J segment lost 8 bases and the V segment lost 5 bases, leaving 8 bases of the junction unmatched. CDR3: CASSGHRQGEAFF. In DNA, the CDR3 is TGCGCCAGCAGCGGCCACCGACAGGGCGAAGCTTTCTTT.

The rearrangement uses TRBV6-1 and TRBJ2-2; D not certain. Germline V gene lookup returns CDR1 MNHNS and CDR2 SASEGT. The CDR3 length is 14 residues. Trimming removed 6 bases from V and 2 bases from J, with 10 bases in between. The CDR3 DNA sequence: TGTGCCAGCAGCAGGATAATTAACACCGGGGAGCTGTTTTTT. It codes for CASSRIINTGELFF.

The chain carries TRBV30 and TRBJ1-1; perhaps TRBD1 as D (5 bases). This CDR3 spans 11 amino acids. V was shortened by 7 bases and J by 1 base, with 7 bases between the two germline ends. Germline assignment: CDR1 GTSNPN and CDR2 SVGIG (reference sequence). The CDR3 spells CALDKNTEAFF. The DNA for the CDR3 is TGTGCCTTGGACAAGAACACTGAAGCTTTCTTT.

V gene TRBV13 combines with J gene TRBJ2-2; D not resolved. The V gene lost 0 bases and the J gene lost 0 bases, with 5 bases spanning the gap. The CDR3 has 15 residues. Per the germline V gene, CDR1 is PRHDT and CDR2 is FYEKMQ (reference sequence). CDR3 sequence reads: CASSLGLSNTGELFF. As DNA, the CDR3 is TGTGCCAGCAGCTTAGGACTTTCGAACACCGGGGAGCTGTTTTTT.

This clone has a handful of counts. The chain joins TRBV6-5 to TRBJ2-1; 9 nucleotides match TRBD2. CDR3 length: 16 amino acids. With 4 bases clipped from V and 4 bases from J, the junction kept 8 bases outside the gene matches. Germline V gene data show CDR1 as MNHEY and CDR2 as SVGAGI. CDR3 region: CASSSQTSGLYNEQFF. The CDR3 nucleotides read TGTGCCAGCAGTTCTCAGACTAGCGGATTATACAATGAGCAGTTCTTC.

This clone appeared a single time. The V call is TRBV28, the J call TRBJ1-5, with unresolved D. Germline CDR1 and CDR2: MDHEN and SYDVKM. The CDR3 is 12 residues long. The V end was cut by 7 bases, the J end by 4 bases, with 8 bases between. The CDR3 protein is CASMRVNQPQHF. CDR3 DNA: TGTGCCAGCATGAGGGTTAATCAGCCCCAGCATTTT.

This clone was detected a few times. The rearrangement links TRBV19 to TRBJ1-5; 7 bases align to TRBD1. Germline V gene sequence: CDR1 LNHDA, CDR2 SQIVND (reference sequence). The V segment lost 4 bases and the J segment 5 bases; nucleotides outside the gene matches: 2. The CDR3 is made up of 13 amino acids. The CDR3 nucleotides read TGTGCCAGTAGTAGGGACAGCTATCAGCCCCAGCATTTT. Translated, it gives CASSRDSYQPQHF.

The rearrangement links TRBV19 to TRBJ1-4; TRBD1 matches at 8 bases. Germline values: CDR1 LNHDA, CDR2 SQIVND (reference sequence). V gave up 6 bases and J gave up 6 bases; unmatched junction bases: 9. The CDR3 is 15 residues long. Here the CDR3 DNA reads TGTGCCAGTAGACCCACAGGGGGGTCTTATGAAAAACTGTTTTTT. It translates to CASRPTGGSYEKLFF. The full variable domain, with the rest looked up from reference TRBV19 and TRBJ1-4, is DGGITQSPKYLFRKEGQNVTLSCEQNLNHDAMYWYRQDPGQGLRLIYYSQIVNDFQKGDIAEGYSVSREKKESFPLTVTSAQKNPTAFYLCASRPTGGSYEKLFFGSGTQLSVL.

This clone has only a few counts. This chain links TRBV27 with TRBJ1-4; TRBD1 is a possible D gene (5 bases). Per germline, CDR1 MNHEY and CDR2 SMNVEV (reference sequence). V dropped 1 base and J dropped 1 base, with 7 bases sitting between them. This CDR3 has 15 amino acids. The DNA of the CDR3 is TGTGCCAGCAGTTTATTCGGGGGAACTAATGAAAAACTGTTTTTT. This gives the protein CASSLFGGTNEKLFF.

V usage is TRBV2 and J usage is TRBJ1-1; weak D call: TRBD1 (6 bases). CDR3 size: 14 residues. The germline V and J ends were trimmed by 7 bases and 5 bases, with 17 bases remaining between them. Germline assignment: CDR1 SNHLY and CDR2 FYNNEI. The CDR3 DNA follows: TGTGCCAGCACGAGAGACAGGTCCTGGACTGAAGCTTTCTTT. Amino acids: CASTRDRSWTEAFF.

A remark on this clone: Other nucleotide sequences from this sample produce the same CDR3. The rearrangement uses TRBV28 and TRBJ2-4; tentative D call: TRBD2 (6 bases). The CDR3 has 18 amino acids. V lost 6 bases and J lost 1, with 22 bases in between. The V gene's germline CDR1 is MDHEN and CDR2 SYDVKM. CDR3 coding DNA: TGTGCCAGCAGCCACGGGGGTCGGTGGTTTGGGGCCAAAAACATTCAGTACTTC. This encodes CASSHGGRWFGAKNIQYF.

The chain joins TRBV15 to TRBJ2-5; 7 nucleotides line up with TRBD2. The CDR3 consists of 11 residues. Germline V CDR1 and CDR2: LNHNV, YYDKDF (reference sequence). The ends lost 9 bases at V and 3 bases at J; junction bases unmatched: 1. The CDR3 loop reads CATGGEETQYF. As DNA, the CDR3 is TGTGCCACGGGAGGGGAAGAGACCCAGTACTTC.

This CDR3 reads CASSLKGTSGGGDKQYF. The CDR3 coding sequence is TGTGCCAGCAGCCTAAAGGGGACTAGCGGGGGAGGGGACAAGCAGTACTTC. The V and J genes are TRBV13 and TRBJ2-7, with 14 bases matching TRBD2. Germline V gene data show CDR1 as PRHDT and CDR2 as FYEKMQ (reference sequence). This CDR3 region has 17 residues. V was clipped by 5 bases and J by 8 bases; unmatched bases: 14.

The chain couples TRBV11-2 to TRBJ1-2, with D unclear. The CDR3 is made up of 12 amino acids. Germline V lookup: CDR1 SGHAT, CDR2 FQNNGV. Trimming stripped 1 base from V and 8 bases from J, with 8 bases between. DNA for the CDR3: TGTGCCAGCAGCTTAGGAGCGGAGGGCTACACCTTC. It encodes CASSLGAEGYTF. The full variable domain, with the rest looked up from reference TRBV11-2 and TRBJ1-2, is EAGVAQSPRYKIIEKRQSVAFWCNPISGHATLYWYQQILGQGPKLLIQFQNNGVVDDSQLPKDRFSAERLKGVDSTLKIQPAKLEDSAVYLCASSLGAEGYTFGSGTRLTVV.

The rearrangement uses TRBV29-1 and TRBJ1-1, with D hard to call. Between the trimmed V and J ends, which lost 7 bases and 0 bases, there was a span of 6 bases. Germline assignment: CDR1 SQVTM and CDR2 ANQGSEA. The CDR3 runs to 11 residues. CDR3 protein: CSGGVNTEAFF. DNA for the CDR3: TGCAGCGGCGGCGTGAACACTGAAGCTTTCTTT. The full variable domain, in which reference TRBV29-1 and TRBJ1-1 provide the parts outside the CDR3, is SAVISQKPSRDICQRGTSLTIQCQVDSQVTMMFWYRQQPGQSLTLIATANQGSEATYESGFVIDKFPISRPNLTFSTLTVSNMSPEDSSIYLCSGGVNTEAFFGQGTRLTVV.

This clone was observed a single time. The chain employs TRBV30 and TRBJ1-4; maybe TRBD1 (6 bases). This CDR3 has 13 residues. The germline V and J ends were trimmed by 7 bases and 6 bases, with 15 bases remaining between them. Germline V gene sequence: CDR1 GTSNPN, CDR2 SVGIG (reference sequence). The DNA of the CDR3 is TGTGCCTCTCCGTCGGCAGGGGATGAAAAACTGTTTTTT. The encoded protein is CASPSAGDEKLFF.

This clone is a singleton in its sample. V usage is TRBV4-1 and J usage is TRBJ1-5; maybe TRBD1 (6 bases). Germline-derived CDR1 and CDR2 are MGHRA and YSYEKL. This CDR3 region has 15 residues. Trimming removed 4 bases from V and 2 bases from J, with 12 bases in between. The CDR3 sequence: CASSPGQRRNQPQHF. The CDR3 bases are TGCGCCAGCAGCCCAGGACAGCGACGCAATCAGCCCCAGCATTTT.

This chain joins TRBV18 and TRBJ2-6; D unresolved. The CDR3 sequence is 13 residues long. Per germline, CDR1 KGHSH and CDR2 LQKENI. V gave up 6 bases and J gave up 2 bases, with 5 bases separating them. The CDR3 nucleotides read TGTGCCAGCTCTAAAACTGGGGCCAACGTCCTGACTTTC. Its protein is CASSKTGANVLTF.

The CDR3 DNA sequence: TGTGCCAGCAGTTACTCGAGTCGACTAGACACAGATACGCAGTATTTT. Translated: CASSYSSRLDTDTQYF. This chain links TRBV6-5 with TRBJ2-3; TRBD2 might be the D (6 bases). With 0 bases removed from V and 2 bases from J, the gap between germline ends came to 12 bases. The CDR3 runs to 16 residues. CDR1 is MNHEY, CDR2 SVGAGI, per germline.

The CDR3 loop reads CASSLSEGAGWADTQYF. The CDR3, as DNA: TGTGCCAGCAGTTTAAGTGAAGGGGCAGGGTGGGCAGATACGCAGTATTTT. The chain employs TRBV27 and TRBJ2-3; weak D call: TRBD1 (5 bases). Looked up from germline, CDR1 is MNHEY and CDR2 is SMNVEV (reference sequence). The V gene lost 2 bases and the J gene lost 4 bases, with 19 bases spanning the gap. The CDR3 totals 17 residues.

The chain has TRBV11-2 and TRBJ2-7; D possibly corresponds to TRBD2 (5 bases). Germline V CDR1 and CDR2: SGHAT, FQNNGV. V gave up 3 bases and J gave up 4 bases, with 7 bases separating them. The CDR3 has 12 amino acids. The CDR3: CASSFGDYEQYF. The CDR3 bases are TGTGCCAGCAGCTTCGGGGATTACGAGCAGTACTTC.

The chain employs TRBV28 and TRBJ2-7; the D gene is possibly TRBD1 (6 bases). CDR3 length: 14 amino acids. Per the germline V gene, CDR1 is MDHEN and CDR2 is SYDVKM. V dropped 7 bases and J dropped 1 base, with 14 bases sitting between them. DNA for the CDR3: TGTGCCAGCATTCATAGGGGGACGTCCTACGAGCAGTACTTC. Residues: CASIHRGTSYEQYF.

This clone has just one count. The chain links TRBV7-2 to TRBJ1-2; 7 bases map to TRBD1. The CDR3 totals 18 residues. The V gene's germline CDR1 is SGHTA and CDR2 FQGNSA. V lost 1 base to trimming and J lost 4 bases; unmatched junction nucleotides: 15. The CDR3 region is CASSLVTPTGIGVYGYTF. The CDR3 region has the DNA TGTGCCAGCAGCTTAGTCACCCCGACAGGGATCGGTGTCTATGGCTACACCTTC.

V is TRBV7-6 and J is TRBJ1-1; 9 bases match TRBD1. V lost 3 bases to trimming and J lost 1 base; unmatched junction nucleotides: 15. This CDR3 comprises 19 residues. CDR1 and CDR2 (germline): SGHVS, FNYEAQ. CDR3 nucleotide sequence: TGTGCCAGCAGCTTCAGACCGCCTTTCCCGGGACAGGGGAACACTGAAGCTTTCTTT. It yields the protein CASSFRPPFPGQGNTEAFF.

This clone was seen only a few times. V is TRBV18 and J is TRBJ1-5, with 10 bases that match TRBD1. V lost 3 bases, J lost 3 bases, and 2 bases stayed unmatched. The CDR3 sequence is 15 residues long. Germline V gene data show CDR1 as KGHSH and CDR2 as LQKENI. The DNA of the CDR3 is TGTGCCAGCTCACCGGGACAGGGGTACAATCAGCCCCAGCATTTT. Translated, it gives CASSPGQGYNQPQHF.